This TCR beta chain was captured by sequencing in a study of identical twins (TCRdb year 2016). With regard to the full study: To test whether fetal clonotypes persist, this study deep-sequenced TCR alpha and beta repertoires from monozygotic twins, from unrelated adults of various ages, and from cord blood. To rule out contamination, the twin experiments were replicated at different times with different library preparation protocols.

This clonotype has only a few counts. Its antigen has not been determined. No base quality information exists; no much larger clone differs at one position. Only healthy Caucasian donors were included. V gives up 10 bases and J gives up 3 bases, and the segment between their germline ends measures 13 bases. According to the germline V gene, CDR1 reads MNHNS and CDR2 reads SASEGT. Its CDR3 holds 13 amino acids, cysteine through phenylalanine. Here the CDR3 DNA is all that survives: 39 bases in frame from base 1. To prepare the library, 5' RACE was applied. Sequencing relied on an Illumina HiSeq 2000. Template switching introduced a universal primer binding site; the final cDNA contained a unique molecular identifier, enabling accurate counting of TCR cDNA molecules. Specific primers in the conserved constant-segment region were used to synthesize first-strand cDNA for TCR alpha and beta chains. To control for contamination, each cDNA library was double barcoded with a SMART-Mk sample barcode plus Illumina barcodes. TruSeq adapter sequences along with Illumina sample barcodes were introduced in two successive PCR steps. TCR alpha and beta cDNA libraries were sequenced on the Illumina HiSeq platform with custom primers. As for the authors' bioinformatics: MiGEC processed the raw reads to extract unique molecular identifiers, while MiXCR was used to determine the CDR3 positions. For each individual, recombination models were inferred using an EM algorithm with the repgenHMM and IGoR tools. Shared clonotypes were analyzed with the tcR package in R, and sharing was normalized by the product of cloneset sizes. To study raw recombination free of thymic and clonal selection effects, out-of-frame nonproductive sequences were analyzed. In TCRdb, the public reads were trimmed at Q25 with fastp and aligned with MiXCR, with productive beta chains retained. Rows are combined by CDR3 protein, so each entry shows the most common genes and DNA. It is TCRdb's table, rather than the study itself, that gives the V and J calls and clone size. Across this sample there are roughly 1,500,000 distinct CDR3 sequences, with roughly 35% seen only once. The top ten hold approximately 0.25% of the sample.

Beyond this particular receptor, the publication reports: Because the same donors could not be followed over many years, conclusions were based on cross-sectional statistical analysis. Compared with coincidental sharing between unrelated individuals, out-of-frame TCR alpha sequences shared between twins showed an excess of sequences with low generation probability. Invariant T cells such as MAIT and iNKT could partly confound zero-insertion analyses, although diverse VJ usage argued against such confounding for most clonotypes. Fewer insertions were carried by abundant cord blood beta clonotypes; a weaker similar trend was observed in young adult naive repertoires, while no such trend was observed in memory repertoires. In monozygotic twins, out-of-frame TCR alpha sharing was systematically underestimated by recombination models, although the models agreed with sharing between unrelated individuals. A weaker excess of twin sharing was found in beta out-of-frame sequences because the signal-to-noise ratio was lowered by fewer shared sequences.

The sample consisted of cord blood. The chain couples TRBV6-1 to TRBJ1-5; the best D guess is TRBD1, with 5 bases matching. This clonotype was obtained from a newborn girl in good health. CDR3 sequence: CATRWGFNQPQHF. The DNA is TGTGCCACCCGCTGGGGGTTCAATCAGCCCCAGCATTTT.